The 32 T cell receptor beta chains listed next were all sequenced from one sample in a study of a mutant IDH1 vaccine in newly diagnosed glioma. Documented time point: week 5, during vaccination. With topical imiquimod, each dose of the vaccine consisted of 300 ug of mutant IDH1 20-mer peptide. These TCRs' antigens remain unknown. The protocol was immunoSEQ multiplex PCR, while the TCRdb copy is restricted to in-frame clones and leaves out a portion. The table lists tens of thousands of clones, 65% to 90% of them singletons. The input for sequencing was PBMCs, taken from a glioma patient whose treatment included an IDH1 peptide vaccine. The source is a woman between 18 and 29 years old with glioma. Some clones in this sample may be carry-over from other donors' samples.

The chain employs TRBV19 and TRBJ2-1; D call uncertain. The CDR3 length is 11 residues. Trimming removed 6 bases at V and 8 bases at J, with 8 bases between. CDR1 is LNHDA, CDR2 SQIVND, per germline (reference sequence). Here the CDR3 DNA reads TGTGCCAGTAGGTCTTACCATGAGCAGTTCTTC. The encoded protein is CASRSYHEQFF. Combining the CDR3 with reference TRBV19 and TRBJ2-1 gives the whole variable domain DGGITQSPKYLFRKEGQNVTLSCEQNLNHDAMYWYRQDPGQGLRLIYYSQIVNDFQKGDIAEGYSVSREKKESFPLTVTSAQKNPTAFYLCASRSYHEQFFGPGTRLTVL.

This chain uses TRBV6-1 with TRBJ2-1, with 9 nucleotides matching TRBD1. J gave up 5 bases and V 2 bases, and 16 bases lay outside the gene matches. The germline V gene has CDR1 MNHNS and CDR2 SASEGT. The CDR3 is made up of 19 amino acids. The CDR3 coding sequence is TGTGCCAGCAGTGAACGGGGGACAGGGCTTCGGCTAACAAACAATGAGCAGTTCTTC. As protein: CASSERGTGLRLTNNEQFF.

The chain couples TRBV2 to TRBJ2-7; a weak D match, TRBD2 (6 bases). Trimming left V 2 bases short and J 6 bases short, with 32 bases between. The germline V gene encodes CDR1 SNHLY and CDR2 FYNNEI. The CDR3 is 20 residues long. The CDR3: CASSETEATSPRFLRIEQYF. The CDR3 region has the DNA TGTGCCAGCAGTGAAACCGAGGCGACTAGTCCCCGTTTCCTAAGGATCGAGCAGTACTTC.

The chain couples TRBV7-9 to TRBJ2-5; no firm D call. V gave up 6 bases and J gave up 4 bases, with 12 bases separating them. Germline V CDR1 and CDR2: SEHNR, FQNEAQ (reference sequence). There are 13 residues in the CDR3. CDR3 region: CASSRVESETQYF. The CDR3 bases are TGTGCCAGCAGTCGTGTTGAGTCAGAGACCCAGTACTTC. Full variable domain (outside the CDR3, taken from reference TRBV7-9 and TRBJ2-5): DTGVSQNPRHKITKRGQNVTFRCDPISEHNRLYWYRQTLGQGPEFLTYFQNEAQLEKSRLLSDRFSAERPKGSFSTLEIQRTEQGDSAMYLCASSRVESETQYFGPGTRLLVL.

The gene calls are TRBV5-6 and TRBJ2-7; D may correspond to TRBD1 or TRBD2 (5 bases each). The V end lost 4 bases, the J end lost 6 bases, and 20 bases lay between the germline ends. Germline V gene data show CDR1 as SGHDT and CDR2 as YYEEEE. CDR3 size: 15 residues. CDR3 in DNA: TGTGCCAGCAGCCGTGGGGTGGGGCCTGGGGGCGAGCAGTACTTC. Amino acids: CASSRGVGPGGEQYF.

The chain recombines TRBV6-1 with TRBJ1-1, with D maybe TRBD1 (6 bases). The V and J ends lost 6 bases and 1 base respectively, with 9 bases between them. The CDR3 runs 13 residues. The germline gives CDR1 MNHNS, CDR2 SASEGT. The CDR3 protein is CASRGGGNTEAFF. CDR3 sequence (DNA): TGTGCCAGCAGGGGGGGCGGGAACACTGAAGCTTTCTTT.

This chain joins TRBV6-1 and TRBJ2-3; a possible D gene is TRBD1 (6 bases). Deletions cut 7 bases from V and 0 bases from J, with 17 bases between. The CDR3 extends over 16 amino acids. Germline lookup yields CDR1 MNHNS and CDR2 SASEGT. CDR3 region: CASIDPGHQSTDTQYF. The CDR3 DNA follows: TGTGCCAGCATTGACCCGGGACACCAAAGCACAGATACGCAGTATTTT.

The gene calls are TRBV6-5 and TRBJ1-2, with D possibly TRBD1 on 5 matching bases. Deletions cut 0 bases from V and 2 bases from J, with 10 bases between. Germline V CDR1 and CDR2: MNHEY, SVGAGI. CDR3 length: 15 residues. The CDR3 region is CASSYSSQGNYGYTF. CDR3 nucleotide sequence: TGTGCCAGCAGTTACTCGAGCCAGGGCAACTATGGCTACACCTTC.

This clone occurred a few times. The gene calls are TRBV2 and TRBJ1-1; 9 nucleotides line up with TRBD1. V lost 8 bases and J lost 5; bases outside the gene matches: 6. Per the germline V gene, CDR1 is SNHLY and CDR2 is FYNNEI. CDR3 size: 13 residues. CDR3 amino acids: CASVDRGSTEAFF. The CDR3 DNA follows: TGTGCCAGCGTTGACAGGGGGTCGACTGAAGCTTTCTTT.

CDR3 DNA sequence: TGTGCCAGCTCACCCCTCGAGGGGGATAATTCACCCCTCCACTTT. This translates into CASSPLEGDNSPLHF. V and J are TRBV18 and TRBJ1-6; perhaps TRBD1 as D (6 bases). CDR1 is KGHSH, CDR2 LQKENI, per germline. The CDR3 is 15 amino acids. V was shortened by 3 bases and J by 5 bases, with 11 bases between the two germline ends. Combining the CDR3 with reference TRBV18 and TRBJ1-6 gives the whole variable domain NAGVMQNPRHLVRRRGQEARLRCSPMKGHSHVYWYRQLPEEGLKFMVYLQKENIIDESGMPKERFSAEFPKEGPSILRIQQVVRGDSAAYFCASSPLEGDNSPLHFGNGTRLTVT.

V usage is TRBV5-4 and J usage is TRBJ2-3; D possibly uses TRBD1 or TRBD2 (5 bases each). V lost 0 bases and J 0 bases, leaving 8 bases between the germline ends. The CDR3 extends over 15 amino acids. CDR1 SGHNT and CDR2 YYREEE come from the germline V gene (reference sequence). The CDR3 region has the DNA TGTGCCAGCAGCTTGGATGGGGGTAGCACAGATACGCAGTATTTT. Translation: CASSLDGGSTDTQYF.

With respect to this clone: The germline gene is not matched at one end of the junction; a read error may be the cause. In the same sample, other DNA sequences code for this CDR3. The J gene is TRBJ2-7, the V gene TRBV5-4; 9 bases line up with TRBD1. Germline V lookup: CDR1 SGHNT, CDR2 YYREEE (reference sequence). The CDR3 loop spans 15 amino acids. CDR3 residues: CASSLGGTGRYEQYF. CDR3 sequence (DNA): TGTGCCAGCAGCTTGGGAGGGACAGGGCGGTACGAGCAATACTTC.

The rearrangement uses TRBV7-9 and TRBJ2-2; D may be TRBD1 or TRBD2 (5 bases each). Trimming took 11 bases from V and 2 from J, leaving 15 bases between them. The CDR3 loop spans 14 amino acids. From germline, CDR1 is SEHNR and CDR2 FQNEAQ (reference sequence). CDR3 residues: CAVSARGNTGELFF. CDR3 in DNA: TGTGCCGTATCTGCGAGGGGTAACACCGGGGAGCTGTTTTTT.

This chain uses TRBV7-9 with TRBJ2-1; a possible D gene is TRBD2 (6 bases). The V and J ends lost 8 bases and 3 bases respectively, with 8 bases between them. The CDR3 consists of 12 residues. The germline V gene has CDR1 SEHNR and CDR2 FQNEAQ (reference sequence). Here the CDR3 DNA reads TGTGCCAGCCAGGGACTCTACAATGAGCAGTTCTTC. It is translated as CASQGLYNEQFF.

The chain joins TRBV20-1 to TRBJ1-2; 10 positions agree with TRBD1. This CDR3 is built from 11 residues. Germline V CDR1 and CDR2: DFQATT, SNEGSKA (reference sequence). CDR3 nucleotide sequence: TGCAGGGGGACAGGGGTGGGTGGCTACACCTTC. Translated: CRGTGVGGYTF.

This rearrangement joins TRBV9 to TRBJ2-2, with D possibly being TRBD1 (6 bases). The germline V and J ends were trimmed by 4 bases and 1 base, with 11 bases remaining between them. Per germline, CDR1 SGDLS and CDR2 YYNGEE. The CDR3 loop spans 15 amino acids. This CDR3 is CASSSPTGNTGELFF. The CDR3 nucleotides are TGTGCCAGCAGCTCACCGACAGGGAACACCGGGGAGCTGTTTTTT. Looking up the rest from reference TRBV9 and TRBJ2-2 gives the full variable domain: DSGVTQTPKHLITATGQRVTLRCSPRSGDLSVYWYQQSLDQGLQFLIQYYNGEERAKGNILERFSAQQFPDLHSELNLSSLELGDSALYFCASSSPTGNTGELFFGEGSRLTVL.

This clone appeared once. The CDR3 region has the DNA TGTGCCAGCAGCTTCACAGGGGGCACCGAAGCTTTCTTT. This gives the protein CASSFTGGTEAFF. The chain employs TRBV5-6 and TRBJ1-1, with TRBD1 matching over 9 bases. The V segment lost 2 bases and the J segment 8 bases; nucleotides outside the gene matches: 4. The CDR3 has 13 residues. From germline, CDR1 is SGHDT and CDR2 YYEEEE.

The rearrangement links TRBV6-1 to TRBJ2-7; a weak D match, TRBD1 (5 bases). V lost 8 bases and J lost 4, with 15 bases in between. Germline-derived CDR1 and CDR2 are MNHNS and SASEGT. The CDR3 sequence is 13 residues long. CDR3 coding DNA: TGTGCCAGCGGTGTAGGGGTTCGATACGAGCAGTACTTC. It specifies CASGVGVRYEQYF.

The chain carries TRBV7-8 and TRBJ2-1; TRBD1 matches at 10 bases. Germline loops: CDR1 SGHVS, CDR2 FQNEAQ. This CDR3 is built from 14 residues. The V and J ends lost 5 bases and 8 bases, in that order; junction bases with no gene match: 6. The CDR3 spells CASSPTGTGDEQFF. The CDR3 nucleotides are TGTGCCAGCAGCCCTACCGGGACAGGGGATGAGCAGTTCTTC.

The chain combines TRBV14 with TRBJ1-3, with 7 bases matching TRBD1. With 0 bases clipped from V and 3 bases from J, the junction kept 14 bases outside the gene matches. The CDR3 runs to 19 residues. Germline CDR1 and CDR2: SGHDN and FVKESK. CDR3 in amino acids: CASSQDNGKYRGGGNTIYF. DNA for the CDR3: TGTGCCAGCAGCCAAGACAACGGTAAATACAGGGGAGGTGGAAACACCATATATTTT. The full variable domain, in which reference TRBV14 and TRBJ1-3 provide the parts outside the CDR3, is EAGVTQFPSHSVIEKGQTVTLRCDPISGHDNLYWYRRVMGKEIKFLLHFVKESKQDESGMPNNRFLAERTGGTYSTLKVQPAELEDSGVYFCASSQDNGKYRGGGNTIYFGEGSWLTVV.

The table lists this clone with a count of one. The chain couples TRBV4-2 to TRBJ2-3, with TRBD2 matching 7 bases. The CDR3 extends over 14 amino acids. Trimming removed 0 bases from V and 4 bases from J; junction bases left unmatched: 1. CDR1 LGHNA and CDR2 YNFKEQ come from the germline V gene. CDR3 amino acids: CASSQERGADTQYF. The CDR3 bases are TGTGCCAGCAGCCAAGAACGGGGGGCAGATACGCAGTATTTT.

The chain employs TRBV2 and TRBJ2-1, with unresolved D. The germline CDR1 and CDR2 sequences are SNHLY and FYNNEI. The CDR3 has 13 residues. V was pared by 3 bases and J by 4 bases, with 7 bases between. The chain's CDR3 is CASSDELYNEQFF. CDR3 in DNA: TGTGCCAGCAGTGACGAACTTTACAATGAGCAGTTCTTC.

This clone was recorded only once. A read error may produce the germline difference seen at one junction end. V gene TRBV5-1 combines with J gene TRBJ2-7, with D possibly TRBD1 on 6 matching bases. The CDR3 loop spans 13 amino acids. Germline values: CDR1 SGHRS, CDR2 YFSETQ. CDR3 DNA sequence: TGCGCCAGCAGCCCCCCAGGGGCCTACGAGCAGCACTTC. Its translation is CASSPPGAYEQHF.

This clone was seen only a few times. The chain joins TRBV5-5 to TRBJ2-5, with a tentative D call TRBD1 (5 bases). The CDR3 runs to 15 residues. Trimming pared 3 bases from V and 1 base from J, leaving 13 bases between. Germline-derived CDR1 and CDR2 are SGHKS and YYEKEE (reference sequence). CDR3 nucleotides: TGTGCCAGCAGCTCCCTGGGGCCACGCCAAGAGACCCAGTACTTC. Protein product: CASSSLGPRQETQYF.

CDR3 nucleotides: TGTGCCAGCAGCTTGGAACGGGAGGGCTACGAGCAGTACTTC. Its protein product is CASSLEREGYEQYF. V gene TRBV5-4 combines with J gene TRBJ2-7; TRBD2 matches 8 bases. The CDR3 is 14 amino acids. V was pared by 0 bases and J by 3 bases, with 2 bases of the junction left unmatched. Germline CDR1 is SGHNT and CDR2 is YYREEE (reference sequence).

The chain carries TRBV19 and TRBJ2-3, with 11 nucleotides matching TRBD2. The germline V gene encodes CDR1 LNHDA and CDR2 SQIVND (reference sequence). Unmatched junction bases numbered 9, after V lost 3 bases and J lost 4 bases. The CDR3 contains 17 residues. CDR3 sequence reads: CASSIRGTSGGADTQYF. CDR3 nucleotide sequence: TGTGCCAGTAGTATCCGCGGGACTAGCGGAGGGGCAGATACGCAGTATTTT.

This clone was found a few times. The chain employs TRBV5-1 and TRBJ2-2; 8 nucleotides align to TRBD2. V gave up 4 bases and J gave up 2 bases; unmatched junction bases: 7. Germline V CDR1 and CDR2: SGHRS, YFSETQ. The CDR3 runs to 16 residues. CDR3 DNA sequence: TGCGCCAGCAGCGTAACACTAGCGGCCAACACCGGGGAGCTGTTTTTT. Translation: CASSVTLAANTGELFF.

The chain has TRBV15 and TRBJ2-7, with TRBD1 matching 8 bases. This CDR3 contains 16 residues. Germline loops: CDR1 LNHNV, CDR2 YYDKDF (reference sequence). J was trimmed by 6 bases and V by 1 base; bases with no gene match: 11. This CDR3 reads CATSRVDSSQGAEQYF. Here the CDR3 DNA reads TGTGCCACCAGCAGAGTTGATAGCAGCCAGGGGGCCGAGCAGTACTTC.

The V and J genes are TRBV27 and TRBJ2-7, with 10 bases identical to TRBD1. This CDR3 is 15 amino acids long. V gave up 4 bases and J gave up 6 bases; unmatched junction bases: 9. Germline V gene lookup returns CDR1 MNHEY and CDR2 SMNVEV (reference sequence). CDR3 DNA sequence: TGTGCCAGCAGTTCCTCTAGGACAGGGGGAGGCGAGCAGTACTTC. Translation: CASSSSRTGGGEQYF.

The rearrangement joins TRBV6-4 to TRBJ2-3, with TRBD2 matching over 7 bases. The CDR3 length is 14 residues. The V and J ends lost 2 bases and 2 bases, in that order; junction bases with no gene match: 1. Germline V gene lookup returns CDR1 MRHNA and CDR2 SNTAGT. CDR3 region: CASSDGRATDTQYF. The DNA for the CDR3 is TGTGCCAGCAGTGACGGGAGGGCCACAGATACGCAGTATTTT.

This chain uses TRBV5-1 with TRBJ2-5; possibly TRBD2 for D (5 bases). Germline V gene data show CDR1 as SGHRS and CDR2 as YFSETQ. V gave up 0 bases and J gave up 2 bases, with 11 bases separating them. This CDR3 contains 15 residues. The CDR3 here is CASSLDAGNQETQYF. The CDR3 DNA is TGCGCCAGCAGCTTGGACGCGGGCAATCAAGAGACCCAGTACTTC.

CDR3: CASSLNLAGVNEQFF. As DNA, the CDR3 is TGCGCCAGCAGCTTGAACCTAGCGGGAGTCAATGAGCAGTTCTTC. This chain joins TRBV5-1 and TRBJ2-1, with 10 bases matching TRBD2. Germline CDR1 is SGHRS and CDR2 is YFSETQ. The V gene end was trimmed by 1 base and the J gene end by 6 bases; junction bases not matched to a gene: 4. This CDR3 has 15 amino acids.